The rows below give T cell receptor beta chains drawn from one sample of a study of OX40 agonist ivuxolimab in advanced cancers. Assay used: immunoSEQ multiplex PCR; TCRdb lists only in-frame clones, some missing. The repertoire holds some 74,000 clones, 86% seen once, with under 7.5% in the top ten. The sequencing here drew on CD4+ or CD8+ T cells sorted from blood, taken in a trial of the OX40 agonist ivuxolimab. Source of these receptors: an adult with an advanced solid tumor such as melanoma, head and neck, liver or kidney cancer. The CDR3 runs from the conserved cysteine through the conserved F or W. The order of the fields is CDR3 protein, CDR3 DNA, clone size, J gene, D gene, CDR3 length, V gene. A D gene is named only where the DNA matches it firmly. Size is omitted from some rows. Given values are once, few, many or a class for expanded clones.

CDR3 protein: CASSYPSSGIYEQYF
CDR3 DNA: TGTGCCAGCAGTTACCCGTCTAGCGGGATCTACGAGCAGTACTTC
clone size: -
J gene: TRBJ2-7
D gene: TRBD2
CDR3 length: 15
V gene: TRBV6-5

CDR3 protein: CASSQVDRIYGYTF
CDR3 DNA: TGTGCCAGCAGCCAAGTGGACAGAATATATGGCTACACCTTC
clone size: -
J gene: TRBJ1-2
D gene: -
CDR3 length: 14
V gene: TRBV14

CDR3 protein: CASSDSGTLRGEKLFF
CDR3 DNA: TGTGCCAGCAGTGATTCCGGGACACTTAGAGGTGAAAAACTGTTTTTT
clone size: once
J gene: TRBJ1-4
D gene: -
CDR3 length: 16
V gene: TRBV2

CDR3 protein: CASSRQGSNEQFF
CDR3 DNA: TGTGCCAGCAGCCGACAGGGGTCCAATGAGCAGTTCTTC
clone size: -
J gene: TRBJ2-1
D gene: TRBD1
CDR3 length: 13
V gene: TRBV14

CDR3 protein: CASSPGQGRRGNTIYF
CDR3 DNA: TGTGCCAGCAGCCCCGGACAGGGCCGTCGGGGAAACACCATATATTTT
clone size: -
J gene: TRBJ1-3
D gene: TRBD1
CDR3 length: 16
V gene: TRBV11-3

CDR3 protein: CASSVRLGTGELFF
CDR3 DNA: TGTGCCAGCAGCGTGAGATTAGGAACCGGGGAGCTGTTTTTT
clone size: -
J gene: TRBJ2-2
D gene: -
CDR3 length: 14
V gene: TRBV2

CDR3 protein: CASSPGTGVRDTQYF
CDR3 DNA: TGTGCCAGCAGCCCCGGGACAGGAGTTAGGGATACGCAGTATTTT
clone size: few
J gene: TRBJ2-3
D gene: TRBD1
CDR3 length: 15
V gene: TRBV7-8

CDR3 protein: CASSPGPYGYTF
CDR3 DNA: TGTGCCAGCAGCCCTGGACCGTATGGCTACACCTTC
clone size: once
J gene: TRBJ1-2
D gene: -
CDR3 length: 12
V gene: TRBV9

CDR3 protein: CASSGRGPYGYTF
CDR3 DNA: TGTGCCAGCAGTGGCCGGGGCCCCTATGGCTACACCTTC
clone size: -
J gene: TRBJ1-2
D gene: -
CDR3 length: 13
V gene: TRBV2

CDR3 protein: CASSIDARGSYGYTF
CDR3 DNA: TGTGCCAGTAGTATAGATGCAAGGGGAAGCTATGGCTACACCTTC
clone size: -
J gene: TRBJ1-2
D gene: -
CDR3 length: 15
V gene: TRBV19

CDR3 protein: CASSLAGRGETQYF
CDR3 DNA: TGTGCCAGCAGTCTAGCGGGGCGCGGGGAGACCCAGTACTTC
clone size: -
J gene: TRBJ2-5
D gene: TRBD2
CDR3 length: 14
V gene: TRBV7-2

CDR3 protein: CASTTDGGQDSPLHF
CDR3 DNA: TGTGCCAGCACCACTGACGGGGGGCAAGATTCACCCCTCCACTTT
clone size: -
J gene: TRBJ1-6
D gene: -
CDR3 length: 15
V gene: TRBV6-5

CDR3 protein: CASSPGRGTLSNEQFF
CDR3 DNA: TGTGCCAGCAGCCCAGGCAGGGGGACCCTATCCAATGAGCAGTTCTTC
clone size: -
J gene: TRBJ2-1
D gene: TRBD1
CDR3 length: 16
V gene: TRBV13

CDR3 protein: CASSQKKADHTGELFF
CDR3 DNA: TGTGCCAGCAGCCAAAAGAAAGCGGACCACACCGGGGAGCTGTTTTTT
clone size: -
J gene: TRBJ2-2
D gene: -
CDR3 length: 16
V gene: TRBV4-2

CDR3 protein: CASSSNDRAAFF
CDR3 DNA: TGTGCCAGCAGCTCCAACGACAGGGCAGCTTTCTTT
clone size: -
J gene: TRBJ1-1
D gene: TRBD1
CDR3 length: 12
V gene: TRBV7-9

CDR3 protein: CASSGGQGRTDTQYF
CDR3 DNA: TGTGCCAGCAGCGGCGGACAGGGGAGAACAGATACGCAGTATTTT
clone size: -
J gene: TRBJ2-3
D gene: TRBD1
CDR3 length: 15
V gene: TRBV9

CDR3 protein: CAWSAGDTQYF
CDR3 DNA: TGTGCCTGGAGTGCTGGGGATACGCAGTATTTT
clone size: -
J gene: TRBJ2-3
D gene: -
CDR3 length: 11
V gene: TRBV30

CDR3 protein: CASSGRTGSVHEQYF
CDR3 DNA: TGTGCCAGCAGCGGACGGACAGGGAGCGTCCACGAGCAGTACTTC
clone size: -
J gene: TRBJ2-7
D gene: TRBD1
CDR3 length: 15
V gene: TRBV5-6

CDR3 protein: CASSPPAYEQYF
CDR3 DNA: TGCGCCAGCAGCCCGCCGGCCTACGAGCAGTACTTC
clone size: -
J gene: TRBJ2-7
D gene: -
CDR3 length: 12
V gene: TRBV5-1

CDR3 protein: CASGSFVVGSTEAFF
CDR3 DNA: TGTGCTAGTGGCTCTTTCGTTGTGGGAAGCACTGAAGCTTTCTTT
clone size: -
J gene: TRBJ1-1
D gene: -
CDR3 length: 15
V gene: TRBV12-5

CDR3 protein: CASNPLAGNTGELFF
CDR3 DNA: TGTGCCAGTAACCCACTAGCGGGGAACACCGGGGAGCTGTTTTTT
clone size: -
J gene: TRBJ2-2
D gene: TRBD2
CDR3 length: 15
V gene: TRBV19

CDR3 protein: CASRSTTEAFF
CDR3 DNA: TGTGCCAGCAGAAGTACCACTGAAGCTTTCTTT
clone size: -
J gene: TRBJ1-1
D gene: -
CDR3 length: 11
V gene: TRBV6-1

CDR3 protein: CASSSQRSGYTF
CDR3 DNA: TGTGCCAGCAGTTCTCAGCGGAGTGGCTACACCTTC
clone size: -
J gene: TRBJ1-2
D gene: -
CDR3 length: 12
V gene: TRBV5-6

CDR3 protein: CASSLGTGLAGEQYF
CDR3 DNA: TGTGCCAGCAGCTTAGGGACCGGGCTAGCAGGGGAGCAGTACTTC
clone size: -
J gene: TRBJ2-7
D gene: -
CDR3 length: 15
V gene: TRBV13

CDR3 protein: CASSYRVMNTEAFF
CDR3 DNA: TGTGCCAGCAGTTACAGGGTGATGAACACTGAAGCTTTCTTT
clone size: -
J gene: TRBJ1-1
D gene: -
CDR3 length: 14
V gene: TRBV2

CDR3 protein: CASSPLSGEPGSSYEQYF
CDR3 DNA: TGCGCCAGCAGTCCCCTATCAGGAGAGCCCGGGAGCTCCTACGAGCAGTACTTC
clone size: once
J gene: TRBJ2-7
D gene: -
CDR3 length: 18
V gene: TRBV5-1

CDR3 protein: CSVVPGTEAFF
CDR3 DNA: TGCAGCGTTGTCCCAGGAACCGAAGCTTTCTTT
clone size: -
J gene: TRBJ1-1
D gene: -
CDR3 length: 11
V gene: TRBV29-1

CDR3 protein: CASSRTGTSNEQFF
CDR3 DNA: TGTGCCAGCTCACGTACCGGGACTAGCAATGAGCAGTTCTTC
clone size: -
J gene: TRBJ2-1
D gene: TRBD2
CDR3 length: 14
V gene: TRBV18

CDR3 protein: CASSKRGSSYEQYF
CDR3 DNA: TGTGCCAGCTCAAAGCGGGGAAGCTCCTACGAGCAGTACTTC
clone size: few
J gene: TRBJ2-7
D gene: TRBD2
CDR3 length: 14
V gene: TRBV7-2

CDR3 protein: CASSRTRGYNEQFF
CDR3 DNA: TGTGCCAGCAGCCGTACAAGGGGGTACAATGAGCAGTTCTTC
clone size: once
J gene: TRBJ2-1
D gene: -
CDR3 length: 14
V gene: TRBV6-5

CDR3 protein: CASSPRRGGRTDTQYF
CDR3 DNA: TGTGCCAGCAGCCCACGGCGGGGGGGGCGCACAGATACGCAGTATTTT
clone size: -
J gene: TRBJ2-3
D gene: TRBD2
CDR3 length: 16
V gene: TRBV7-9

CDR3 protein: CASSYDRGGSGELFF
CDR3 DNA: TGCGCCAGCAGCTATGACCGTGGGGGCTCCGGGGAGCTGTTTTTT
clone size: -
J gene: TRBJ2-2
D gene: -
CDR3 length: 15
V gene: TRBV5-1

CDR3 protein: CASSSLGDTQYF
CDR3 DNA: TGTGCCAGCAGCTCCTTGGGAGATACGCAGTATTTT
clone size: -
J gene: TRBJ2-3
D gene: -
CDR3 length: 12
V gene: TRBV11-2

CDR3 protein: CASSLVDRGSEAFF
CDR3 DNA: TGCGCCAGCAGCCTGGTTGACAGGGGTTCTGAAGCTTTCTTT
clone size: once
J gene: TRBJ1-1
D gene: TRBD1
CDR3 length: 14
V gene: TRBV5-1

CDR3 protein: CASSEEGQGHYSNQPQHF
CDR3 DNA: TGTGCCAGCAGTGAAGAAGGACAGGGCCATTATAGCAATCAGCCCCAGCATTTT
clone size: -
J gene: TRBJ1-5
D gene: TRBD1
CDR3 length: 18
V gene: TRBV6-1

CDR3 protein: CAWSENTQYF
CDR3 DNA: TGTGCCTGGTCCGAAAATACGCAGTATTTT
clone size: -
J gene: TRBJ2-3
D gene: -
CDR3 length: 10
V gene: TRBV30

CDR3 protein: CASSQGGIQQPQHF
CDR3 DNA: TGTGCCAGCAGCCAAGGTGGGATCCAACAGCCCCAGCATTTT
clone size: -
J gene: TRBJ1-5
D gene: -
CDR3 length: 14
V gene: TRBV27

CDR3 protein: CASSASRREQYF
CDR3 DNA: TGTGCCAGCAGCGCCTCGAGGAGGGAGCAGTACTTC
clone size: -
J gene: TRBJ2-7
D gene: -
CDR3 length: 12
V gene: TRBV7-6

CDR3 protein: CARAHGGKTDTQYF
CDR3 DNA: TGTGCCAGAGCTCACGGAGGGAAGACAGATACGCAGTATTTT
clone size: -
J gene: TRBJ2-3
D gene: -
CDR3 length: 14
V gene: TRBV5-3

CDR3 protein: CASTWTGGKNTEAFF
CDR3 DNA: TGTGCCAGCACTTGGACAGGGGGCAAGAACACTGAAGCTTTCTTT
clone size: -
J gene: TRBJ1-1
D gene: TRBD1
CDR3 length: 15
V gene: TRBV6-6

CDR3 protein: CASSLGMNTEAFF
CDR3 DNA: TGTGCCAGCAGTTTGGGGATGAACACTGAAGCTTTCTTT
clone size: -
J gene: TRBJ1-1
D gene: -
CDR3 length: 13
V gene: TRBV28

CDR3 protein: CASSPSFDHSGNTIYF
CDR3 DNA: TGTGCCAGCTCACCATCGTTTGACCACTCTGGAAACACCATATATTTT
clone size: -
J gene: TRBJ1-3
D gene: -
CDR3 length: 16
V gene: TRBV18

CDR3 protein: CASSPAGGAKKTQYF
CDR3 DNA: TGTGCCAGCTCACCGGCCGGGGGGGCCAAGAAGACCCAGTACTTC
clone size: few
J gene: TRBJ2-5
D gene: TRBD2
CDR3 length: 15
V gene: TRBV18

CDR3 protein: CASSTDRAYGYTF
CDR3 DNA: TGTGCCAGTAGTACGGACAGGGCCTATGGCTACACCTTC
clone size: few
J gene: TRBJ1-2
D gene: TRBD1
CDR3 length: 13
V gene: TRBV19

CDR3 protein: CASSLPRDGRTFEYEQFF
CDR3 DNA: TGCGCCAGCAGCCTCCCTAGGGACGGGAGGACATTCGAGTATGAGCAGTTCTTC
clone size: -
J gene: TRBJ2-1
D gene: TRBD2
CDR3 length: 18
V gene: TRBV4-1

CDR3 protein: CASSPPGMNTEAFF
CDR3 DNA: TGTGCCAGCAGCCCACCAGGAATGAACACTGAAGCTTTCTTT
clone size: -
J gene: TRBJ1-1
D gene: -
CDR3 length: 14
V gene: TRBV14

CDR3 protein: CASSRGPAETQYF
CDR3 DNA: TGTGCCAGCAGTCGTGGTCCTGCGGAGACCCAGTACTTC
clone size: -
J gene: TRBJ2-5
D gene: -
CDR3 length: 13
V gene: TRBV5-6

CDR3 protein: CASSAGLPSSYEQYF
CDR3 DNA: TGTGCCAGCTCAGCGGGACTCCCCAGCTCCTACGAGCAGTACTTC
clone size: -
J gene: TRBJ2-7
D gene: -
CDR3 length: 15
V gene: TRBV18

CDR3 protein: CASSGQPYQPQHF
CDR3 DNA: TGTGCCAGCAGTGGACAGCCTTATCAGCCCCAGCATTTT
clone size: -
J gene: TRBJ1-5
D gene: -
CDR3 length: 13
V gene: TRBV6-5

CDR3 protein: CAISEPRSGVNEQFF
CDR3 DNA: TGTGCCATCAGTGAGCCCCGCAGCGGGGTTAATGAGCAGTTCTTC
clone size: -
J gene: TRBJ2-1
D gene: TRBD2
CDR3 length: 15
V gene: TRBV10-3

CDR3 protein: CASSFPDAAYQNTEAFF
CDR3 DNA: TGCGCCAGCAGTTTCCCCGATGCAGCTTACCAAAACACTGAAGCTTTCTTT
clone size: -
J gene: TRBJ1-1
D gene: -
CDR3 length: 17
V gene: TRBV10-1